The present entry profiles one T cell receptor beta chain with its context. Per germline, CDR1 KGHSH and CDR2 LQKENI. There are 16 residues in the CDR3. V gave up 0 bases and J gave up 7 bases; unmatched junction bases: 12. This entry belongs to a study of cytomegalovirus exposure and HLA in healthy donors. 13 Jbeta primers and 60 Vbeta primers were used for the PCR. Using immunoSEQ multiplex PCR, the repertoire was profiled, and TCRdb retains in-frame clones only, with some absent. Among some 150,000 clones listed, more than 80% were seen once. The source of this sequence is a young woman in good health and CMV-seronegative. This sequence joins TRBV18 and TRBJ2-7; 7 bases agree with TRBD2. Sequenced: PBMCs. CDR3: CASSPPGAGLAREQYF. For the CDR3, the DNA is TGTGCCAGCTCACCACCGGGAGCGGGACTCGCTCGGGAGCAGTACTTC.